The rows below give T cell receptor beta chains drawn from one sample of a study of beta chain features in type 1 diabetes. Libraries were prepared by immunoSEQ multiplex PCR; TCRdb keeps only in-frame clonotypes and omits some of them. The repertoire has about 330,000 clones, 11% of them found once; the top ten carry about 0.015%. The sample taken for sequencing was naive CD4+ T cells from blood. These receptors were collected from a woman aged 25 to 45 in good health. The CDR3 runs from the conserved cysteine through the conserved F or W. Size is omitted from some rows. Given values are once, few, many or a class for expanded clones.

J | V | size | CDR3
TRBJ2-6 | TRBV7-2 | few | CASSRFVGAGANVLTF
TRBJ2-1 | TRBV6-6 | . | CASSPQTSGRYNEQFF
TRBJ2-7 | TRBV19 | . | CASSMARTYEQYF
TRBJ2-6 | TRBV7-2 | few | CASSVTPGQGGSGANVLTF
TRBJ2-1 | TRBV5-1 | few | CASSFRGTAEQFF
TRBJ1-5 | TRBV29-1 | . | CSVEFSPGGQPQHF
TRBJ2-1 | TRBV5-4 | . | CASSPLAERYNEQFF
TRBJ2-1 | TRBV9 | . | CASSVTRGNEQFF
TRBJ2-5 | TRBV25-1 | . | CASGGLLGRETQYF
TRBJ2-1 | TRBV9 | . | CASSVVLAGAGYNEQFF
TRBJ2-2 | TRBV2 | . | CASMGAGELFF
TRBJ2-5 | TRBV20-1 | . | CSAIRETQYF
TRBJ2-5 | TRBV28 | few | CASTQGNQETQYF
TRBJ2-5 | TRBV19 | . | CASSAVAAEETQYF
TRBJ2-5 | TRBV19 | few | CASSKDRGHETQYF
TRBJ2-3 | TRBV5-1 | . | CASSFRLAEADTQYF
TRBJ2-5 | TRBV9 | few | CASSVELAGTETQYF
TRBJ2-7 | TRBV9 | few | CASSVGLAGGTPYEQYF
TRBJ2-5 | TRBV10-2 | few | CASSESGTPQETQYF
TRBJ2-7 | TRBV7-9 | . | CASSRRGQGPDYEQYF
TRBJ2-1 | TRBV4-3 | . | CASSQVGGGTYNEQFF
TRBJ1-5 | TRBV11-2 | few | CASSFEENQPQHF
TRBJ2-7 | TRBV7-9 | few | CASRLGTSGAYEQYF
TRBJ2-7 | TRBV7-2 | . | CASSLDRLTSGSSYEQYF
TRBJ2-1 | TRBV4-2 | . | CASSQGTTNEQFF
TRBJ2-2 | TRBV6-5 | few | CASSSQGTGELFF
TRBJ2-1 | TRBV10-3 | . | CAISGVAASYNEQFF
TRBJ2-1 | TRBV7-2 | . | CASSLAQRDEQFF
TRBJ2-7 | TRBV5-5 | few | CASSLDRVDEQYF
TRBJ2-1 | TRBV7-2 | few | CASSKPTGTSGRGGNEQFF
TRBJ2-5 | TRBV18 | . | CASSPHRTSGSMETQYF
TRBJ2-7 | TRBV28 | . | CASSLGTGTYEQYF
TRBJ2-6 | TRBV18 | few | CASSPTTGTSGANVLTF
TRBJ2-7 | TRBV13 | . | CASSLGTGRYEQYF
TRBJ2-3 | TRBV7-9 | many | CATNSGTGTTDTQYF
TRBJ2-1 | TRBV5-5 | few | CASRQGGSSYNEQFF
TRBJ2-1 | TRBV25-1 | few | CASSASGSPYNEQFF
TRBJ2-2 | TRBV30 | few | CAWRSAGGGNTGELFF
TRBJ2-4 | TRBV7-2 | few | CASSLGAGSAKNIQYF
TRBJ2-7 | TRBV7-2 | . | CASSLGSSGWPYEQYF
TRBJ1-4 | TRBV28 | few | CATRSRGQANEKLFF
TRBJ2-3 | TRBV27 | . | CASSPTGDTQYF
TRBJ2-3 | TRBV7-3 | . | CASSRERGTDTQYF
TRBJ2-7 | TRBV4-3 | few | CASSQDAGHIAYEQYF
TRBJ2-3 | TRBV7-2 | . | CASSGGGSGGLTDTQYF